The sequence of this TCR beta chain was determined in a study of molecular identifiers for immune sequencing clone quantification. Broader study findings: Reportedly, one cell's Jurkat TCR RNA was detected within 1,100,000 naive CD8 cells. Clones above 20 RNA copies contained over 97% of effector molecules but under 1% of naive ones. Barcode sharing among identical TCR molecules could make large clones appear smaller.

Comment on this clonotype: Its antigen is unknown. Because it lacks the conserved phenylalanine or tryptophan at the end, this CDR3 is likely a read error. The DNA is left out, because the CDR3 cannot be placed on it with certainty; the CDR3 is given as TCRdb lists it.

TCRdb reprocessed the PCR reads via MiXCR and lists one record per CDR3 protein. This sample has some 320,000 distinct CDR3 sequences, with roughly a quarter found just once. Researchers sorted naive CD8 T cells as cells that were CD8+CD4-CCR7+CD45RA+. Germline CDR1 and CDR2: SQVTM and ANQGSEA. Counting both end residues, the CDR3 totals 12 amino acids. The chain has TRBV29-1 and TRBJ2-3. Sequenced: naive CD8+ T cells from blood, with Jurkat cell RNA spiked in. Documented subset: FACS-sorted CD8+CD4-CCR7+CD45RA+ naive T cells. The source is a human donor in good health. Some libraries in this study had Jurkat cell RNA spiked in. The chain's CDR3 is CSVDEFSAPPYL.